The present entry profiles one T cell receptor beta chain with its context. This record belongs to a study of blood T cell repertoires in COVID-19. In the authors' workflow: Researchers report that nucleated cell counts were estimated from reference gene primer amplification. Sequencing used immunoSEQ multiplex PCR; TCRdb keeps in-frame clones, though not all of them. The V and J calls and clone size were taken over from that table, and D and trimming were inferred from the DNA. The table has 110,000 or so clones, about 85% seen once. The sequence was obtained from a woman in her sixties or seventies with COVID-19, enrolled during active disease. Sequencing used peripheral blood.

The CDR3 DNA follows: TGTGCCAGCAGCTTGGTAACAGGGACGAACACTGAAGCTTTCTTT. This sequence encodes CASSLVTGTNTEAFF. The chain joins TRBV5-4 to TRBJ1-1; tentative D call: TRBD1 (6 bases). The V and J ends lost 0 bases and 1 base respectively, with 10 bases between them. The CDR3 has 15 residues. CDR1 is SGHNT and CDR2 is YYREEE in the germline V gene (reference sequence).